This TCR beta chain was obtained from a study of blood T cell repertoires in COVID-19. Study overall: Samples representing acute and convalescent COVID-19 were sourced from the United States, Italy and Spain.

CDR1 and CDR2 (germline): LGHDT, YNNKEL (reference sequence). With 4 bases clipped from V and 7 bases from J, the junction kept 9 bases outside the gene matches. The CDR3 length is 16 residues. The table came from immunoSEQ multiplex PCR; TCRdb's copy has only in-frame clones and leaves some out. The profile shows 140,000 or so clones, 75% to 90% of them singletons. Source material: peripheral blood. The source is a man aged 45-65 years who had recovered from COVID-19. This chain connects TRBV3-1 (or the pseudogene TRBV3-2) to TRBJ1-4; 10 positions agree with TRBD1. DNA for the CDR3: TGTGCCAGCAGCCGGGATGACAGGGGGCCTTCTGAAAAACTGTTTTTT. Translation: CASSRDDRGPSEKLFF.